This T cell receptor (beta chain) was recovered during a study of regulatory T cells in long-lasting Graves disease. This clonotype showed up many times. V was trimmed by 6 bases and J by 0 bases, leaving 8 bases between them. Germline V gene data show CDR1 as SNHLY and CDR2 as FYNNEI. The CDR3 sequence is 13 residues long. Both iRepertoire HTBI primers and Arm-PCR of CDR3 regions were used to build the TCR beta libraries. In TCRdb, the multiplex PCR reads were re-called with MiXCR into one record per CDR3 protein. The sample gives 600,000 to 800,000 distinct CDR3 sequences, around 30% of which show up once; about 40% is in the top ten. As for time point: persistent/refractory GD, antithyroid drugs over 5 years with positive TRAb. RNA from PBMCs was the source of the TCR library.

The TCR originated in a female donor with Graves disease. The rearrangement joins TRBV2 to TRBJ1-2; D perhaps matches TRBD1 (5 bases). The material sequenced was peripheral blood mononuclear cells (PBMCs), taken when the disease was refractory, from a patient treated with antithyroid drugs. The CDR3 region is CASSQTANYGYTF. CDR3 coding DNA: TGTGCCAGCAGCCAGACAGCTAACTATGGCTACACCTTC.